This T cell receptor (beta chain) was documented in a study of naive and memory T cell subsets. This clonotype was picked up a small number of times. No antigen is known for it. An equimolar mix of two oligonucleotides served as the beta constant-region primer for TRBC1 and TRBC2. TCRdb independently ran MiXCR on the UMI-ligation and nested PCR reads; one entry per CDR3 protein. The table records approximately 85,000 distinct CDR3 sequences, roughly 7% of them present only once. The CDR3 extends over 18 amino acids. Study-level results: Gini index rose across naive, CM, EM and EMRA in CD4 and CD8. TCR counts from RNA may reflect activation-linked expression changes. Over 95% of naive TCR sequences appeared only once after error correction, unlike memory subsets.

The chain recombines TRBV21-1 with TRBJ2-1; the D call TRBD2 from the table was never checked on the DNA. TRBV21-1 is termed a pseudogene. Sequenced material: central memory CD4+ T cells from blood. The receptor was isolated from a human donor in good health. This CDR3 reads CASSKVGGVGDSLCEQFF. The CDR3 nucleotides are TGTGCCAGCAGCAAAGTTGGGGGGGTTGGGGACTCATTATGTGAGCAGTTCTTC.